This T cell receptor (beta chain) emerged from a study of shared clonotypes between healthy human individuals. Notes on the study in general: Rarefaction analysis demonstrated incomplete sorted-subset sequencing notwithstanding large depth.

Naive CD8 cells lacked CD45RO, underwent positive selection for CCR7 and left out terminally differentiated effector memory CD45RA+ cells. There are 17 residues in the CDR3. Looked up from germline, CDR1 is MRHNA and CDR2 is SNTAGT. The junction had 10 bases not matched to a gene; V was cut back by 3 bases and J by 5 bases. Sequencing was performed with immunoSEQ multiplex PCR; in TCRdb, only in-frame clones are kept and a portion is missing. This table has about 2,200,000 clones, about 92% appearing once. This clone was picked up one time. Its target is not known. V is TRBV6-4 and J is TRBJ2-6; 7 nucleotides match TRBD1. The clonotype originates from a man between 18 and 29 years old in good health. Some clones in this sample may be carry-over from other donors' samples. Sequencing was performed on naive CD8+ T cells from PBMCs. For the CDR3, the DNA is TGTGCCAGCAGTGAAGGTTTAGGGGGCCCCCGGGCCAACGTCCTGACTTTC. Its translation: CASSEGLGGPRANVLTF.